Following are 17 T cell receptor beta chains from one sample sequenced in a study of blood T cell repertoires in COVID-19. TCRdb's table, derived via immunoSEQ multiplex PCR, lists solely in-frame clones and lacks some. The profile shows some 140,000 clones, around 78% of them singletons. What was sequenced was peripheral blood. Every receptor here comes from an elderly man with acute or convalescent COVID-19.

This clone was detected once. V and J are TRBV6-1 and TRBJ1-4, with D hard to call. In germline, CDR1 is MNHNS, CDR2 SASEGT. Trimming cost V 2 bases and J 2 bases, with 6 bases left between them. The CDR3 covers 14 residues. CDR3 in DNA: TGTGCCAGCAGTGAATGGCAGACTAATGAAAAACTGTTTTTT. Its translation: CASSEWQTNEKLFF.

The chain couples TRBV7-2 to TRBJ1-6; D is possibly TRBD1 (5 bases). CDR1 and CDR2 from the germline V gene are SGHTA and FQGNSA. The germline V and J ends were trimmed by 5 bases and 8 bases, with 16 bases remaining between them. The CDR3 spans 15 residues. The CDR3: CASSNQEGTYSPLHF. CDR3 in DNA: TGTGCCAGCAGCAACCAGGAGGGGACGTATTCACCCCTCCACTTT.

The CDR3 nucleotides are TGTGCCAGCAGCCGTTCTGGAAACACCATATATTTT. Protein sequence: CASSRSGNTIYF. V usage is TRBV12-3 or TRBV12-4 and J usage is TRBJ1-3; no clear D. The V end lost 6 bases, the J end lost 1 base, and 4 bases lay between the germline ends. This CDR3 region has 12 residues.

The rearrangement joins TRBV19 to TRBJ2-5; 7 positions agree with TRBD1. The germline V gene has CDR1 LNHDA and CDR2 SQIVND (reference sequence). The V gene end was trimmed by 10 bases and the J gene end by 2 bases; junction bases not matched to a gene: 10. CDR3 length: 14 amino acids. This CDR3 is CATTQPGQQETQYF. CDR3 in DNA: TGTGCCACCACCCAGCCGGGACAGCAAGAGACCCAGTACTTC.

The J gene is TRBJ2-5, the V gene TRBV28, with 8 bases aligning to TRBD2. Per the germline V gene, CDR1 is MDHEN and CDR2 is SYDVKM. Losses at the gene ends were 4 bases for V and 5 bases for J; bases not matched to a gene: 12. This CDR3 spans 16 amino acids. The CDR3 DNA reads as TGTGCCAGCAGTTCCATCTTCACTAGCGGAGGGGAGACCCAGTACTTC. The encoded protein is CASSSIFTSGGETQYF.

The gene calls are TRBV5-8 and TRBJ1-1; D possibly corresponds to TRBD1 (5 bases). The ends were cut back, 4 bases at V and 9 bases at J, with 13 bases in the middle. Germline V gives CDR1 SGHTS, CDR2 YDEGEE. This CDR3 spans 12 amino acids. The CDR3 sequence is CASSPQDPKAFF. Written as DNA, the CDR3 is TGTGCCAGCAGCCCACAGGACCCAAAAGCTTTCTTT.

The chain is built from TRBV7-9 and TRBJ2-7, with a tentative D call TRBD2 (6 bases). The CDR3 loop spans 13 amino acids. V lost 5 bases and J 3 bases, leaving 11 bases between the germline ends. Germline assignment: CDR1 SEHNR and CDR2 FQNEAQ (reference sequence). The CDR3 loop is CASSAGRNYEQYF. The CDR3 DNA follows: TGTGCCAGCAGCGCGGGACGGAACTACGAGCAGTACTTC.

This clone was observed a few times. The chain combines TRBV4-1 with TRBJ2-7; maybe TRBD2 (5 bases). This CDR3 contains 13 residues. Trimming took off 2 bases at V and 4 bases at J, with 9 bases between the two ends. Germline V CDR1 and CDR2: MGHRA, YSYEKL. This CDR3 reads CASSQSSGYEQYF. The CDR3 DNA follows: TGCGCCAGCAGCCAATCATCGGGGTACGAGCAGTACTTC.

This clone was seen only a few times. This sequence joins TRBV1 and TRBJ2-3; the table's D call, TRBD2, was not checked against the DNA. TRBV1 is shown as a pseudogene. The CDR3 runs to 17 residues. The CDR3 region is CTSSQDWERGSTDTQYF. As DNA, the CDR3 is TGCACCAGCAGCCAAGATTGGGAGCGGGGGAGCACAGATACGCAGTATTTT.

The CDR3 nucleotides are TGTGCCAGCAGCTTAATGAGCGGGGGGGCTGAGTTCTTC. It codes for CASSLMSGGAEFF. This chain connects TRBV7-2 to TRBJ2-1; the match to TRBD2 covers 10 bases. The J segment lost 14 bases and the V segment lost 2 bases, leaving 6 bases of the junction unmatched. The CDR3 is 13 residues long. CDR1 and CDR2 from the germline V gene are SGHTA and FQGNSA. Looking up the rest from reference TRBV7-2 and TRBJ2-1 gives the full variable domain: GAGVSQSPSNKVTEKGKDVELRCDPISGHTALYWYRQSLGQGLEFLIYFQGNSAPDKSGLPSDRFSAERTGGSVSTLTIQRTQQEDSAVYLCASSLMSGGAEFFGPGTRLTVL.

This chain links TRBV7-6 with TRBJ1-6; 12 positions match TRBD1. Trimming took 5 bases from V and 9 from J; bases not matched to a gene: 8. Germline V lookup: CDR1 SGHVS, CDR2 FNYEAQ. The CDR3 totals 16 residues. The CDR3 protein is CASSRTGTGGFSPLHF. CDR3 nucleotide sequence: TGTGCCAGCAGCCGAACCGGGACAGGGGGCTTTTCACCCCTCCACTTT.

The chain joins TRBV24-1 to TRBJ2-3, with D possibly being TRBD1 (5 bases). CDR1 is KGHDR and CDR2 is SFDVKD in the germline V gene. Trimming took off 2 bases at V and 6 bases at J, with 14 bases between the two ends. The CDR3 contains 15 residues. CDR3 nucleotide sequence: TGTGCCACCAGTGATTCGAACCCAGGGTCGGATACGCAGTATTTT. Its protein product is CATSDSNPGSDTQYF.

V usage is TRBV24-1 and J usage is TRBJ2-5, with D uncertain. The V gene's germline CDR1 is KGHDR and CDR2 SFDVKD. Trimming stripped 5 bases from V and 2 bases from J, with 17 bases between. The CDR3 spans 16 residues. The DNA for the CDR3 is TGTGCCACCAGTGTTGTCCGGGTTTCCCCACAAGAGACCCAGTACTTC. Protein product: CATSVVRVSPQETQYF.

This clone was counted between two and nine times. V usage is TRBV19 and J usage is TRBJ2-3, with 8 bases identical to TRBD2. With V trimmed by 6 bases and J by 2 bases, 7 bases remained unmatched. Germline V gene data show CDR1 as LNHDA and CDR2 as SQIVND (reference sequence). CDR3 length: 15 residues. For the CDR3, the DNA is TGTGCCAGTAGCCCGTCGGGGGGGCACACAGATACGCAGTATTTT. It codes for CASSPSGGHTDTQYF.

The V call is TRBV5-3, the J call TRBJ1-6; D call uncertain. TRBV5-3 is an ORF, with its function uncertain. V was pared by 1 base and J by 5 bases, with 19 bases between. CDR3 length: 18 amino acids. CDR3 region: CARSLCAAQEGDNSPLHF. The CDR3 DNA reads TGTGCCAGAAGCTTGTGTGCGGCCCAGGAGGGTGATAATTCACCCCTCCACTTT.

V usage is TRBV3-1 (or the pseudogene TRBV3-2) and J usage is TRBJ2-1; possible D gene TRBD2, 6 bases. Trimming cost V 4 bases and J 7 bases, with 17 bases left between them. The CDR3 covers 15 residues. Germline values: CDR1 LGHDT, CDR2 YNNKEL (reference sequence). CDR3 loop: CASSPAGGEVNEQFF. DNA for the CDR3: TGTGCCAGCAGCCCCGCCGGCGGGGAGGTAAATGAGCAGTTCTTC.

This clone appeared a single time. Other DNA sequences of this sample code for an identical CDR3. The rearrangement joins TRBV10-1 to TRBJ2-3; 9 bases align to TRBD1. Trimming cost V 5 bases and J 3 bases; bases outside gene matches: 3. This CDR3 spans 14 amino acids. CDR1 and CDR2 (germline): WNHNN, SYGVQD (reference sequence). CDR3 protein: CASSPGQGTDTQYF. CDR3 bases: TGCGCCAGCAGTCCGGGACAGGGAACAGATACGCAGTATTTT.